This note documents a single TCR beta chain sequence. Its cognate antigen is unknown. The sample is drawn from a study of blood T cells in healthy people across ages. General study points: More naive CD4+ cells and higher diversity were found in long-lived than in aged donors.

Primers used in a second PCR of roughly 6 to 12 cycles were a sample-barcoded 5' primer and a J-beta primer mix. TCRdb re-called the 5' RACE reads with MiXCR, one entry per CDR3 protein. Altogether 800,000 to 1,000,000 distinct CDR3 sequences are present, about 48% being singletons, with the ten largest covering 13%. The ends lost 4 bases at V and 3 bases at J; junction bases unmatched: 7. The CDR3 totals 16 residues. Germline-derived CDR1 and CDR2 are SGHAT and FQNNGV. Each donor's blood draw was 8.5 to 10 milliliters of peripheral blood. This TCR was sampled from a man aged 25-45 years in good health. The rearrangement uses TRBV11-2 and TRBJ2-7, with 12 positions matching TRBD1. The material sequenced was blood. CDR3 DNA sequence: TGTGCCAGCAGCTCCGCCGGGACAGGGGGCGTCTACGAGCAGTACTTC. Translating gives CASSSAGTGGVYEQYF. Combining the CDR3 with reference TRBV11-2 and TRBJ2-7 gives the whole variable domain EAGVAQSPRYKIIEKRQSVAFWCNPISGHATLYWYQQILGQGPKLLIQFQNNGVVDDSQLPKDRFSAERLKGVDSTLKIQPAKLEDSAVYLCASSSAGTGGVYEQYFGPGTRLTVT.